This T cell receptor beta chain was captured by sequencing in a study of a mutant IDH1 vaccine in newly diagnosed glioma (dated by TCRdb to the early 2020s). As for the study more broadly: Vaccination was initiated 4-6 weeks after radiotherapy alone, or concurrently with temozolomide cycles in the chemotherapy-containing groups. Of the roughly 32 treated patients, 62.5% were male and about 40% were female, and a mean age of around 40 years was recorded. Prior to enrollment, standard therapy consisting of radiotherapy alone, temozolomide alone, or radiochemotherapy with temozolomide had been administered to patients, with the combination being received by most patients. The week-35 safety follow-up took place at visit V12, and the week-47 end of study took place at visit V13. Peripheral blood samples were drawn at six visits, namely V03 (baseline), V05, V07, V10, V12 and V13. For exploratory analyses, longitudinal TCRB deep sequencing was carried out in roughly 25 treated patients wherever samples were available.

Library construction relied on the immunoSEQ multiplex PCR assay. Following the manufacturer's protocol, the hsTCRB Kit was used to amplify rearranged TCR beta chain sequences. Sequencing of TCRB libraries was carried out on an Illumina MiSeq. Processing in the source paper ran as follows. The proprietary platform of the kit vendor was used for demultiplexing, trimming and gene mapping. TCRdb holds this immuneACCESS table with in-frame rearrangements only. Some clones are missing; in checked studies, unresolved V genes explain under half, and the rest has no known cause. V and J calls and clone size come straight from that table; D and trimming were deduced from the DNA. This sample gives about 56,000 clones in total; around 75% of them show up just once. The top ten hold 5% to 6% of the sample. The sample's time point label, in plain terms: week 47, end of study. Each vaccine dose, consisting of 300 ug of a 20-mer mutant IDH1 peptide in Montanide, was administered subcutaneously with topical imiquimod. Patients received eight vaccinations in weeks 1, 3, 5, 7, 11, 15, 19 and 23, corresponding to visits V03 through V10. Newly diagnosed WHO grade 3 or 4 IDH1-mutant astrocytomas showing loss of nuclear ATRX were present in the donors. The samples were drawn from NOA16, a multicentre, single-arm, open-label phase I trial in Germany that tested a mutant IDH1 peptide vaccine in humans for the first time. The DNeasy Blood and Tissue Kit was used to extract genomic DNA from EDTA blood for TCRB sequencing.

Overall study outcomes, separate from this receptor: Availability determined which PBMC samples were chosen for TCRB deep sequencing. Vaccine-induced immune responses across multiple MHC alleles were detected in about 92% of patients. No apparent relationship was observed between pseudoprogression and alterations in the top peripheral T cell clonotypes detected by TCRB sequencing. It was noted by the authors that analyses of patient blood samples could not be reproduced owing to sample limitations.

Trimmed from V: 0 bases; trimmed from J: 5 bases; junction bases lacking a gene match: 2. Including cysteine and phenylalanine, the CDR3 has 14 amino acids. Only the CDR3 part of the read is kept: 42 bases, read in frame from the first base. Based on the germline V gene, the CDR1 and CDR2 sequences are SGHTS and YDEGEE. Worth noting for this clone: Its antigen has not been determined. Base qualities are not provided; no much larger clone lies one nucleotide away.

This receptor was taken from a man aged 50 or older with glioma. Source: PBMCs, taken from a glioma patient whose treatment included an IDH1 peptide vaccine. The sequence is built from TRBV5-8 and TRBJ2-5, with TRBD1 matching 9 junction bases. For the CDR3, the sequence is CASSLAGQGETQYF. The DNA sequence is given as TGTGCCAGCAGCTTGGCCGGACAGGGGGAGACCCAGTACTTC.